A single sample is the source of the 21 T cell receptor beta chains below, sequenced in a study of technical replicates of blood from a handful of donors. The method was immunoSEQ multiplex PCR; TCRdb's version includes in-frame clones alone and lacks a portion of them. The table includes around 80,000 clones, roughly 93% detected once. Sequences were obtained from T cells isolated from PBMCs. Source of these receptors: a human donor in good health.

In its sample, this clone was seen once. This chain uses TRBV27 with TRBJ1-5; D perhaps matches TRBD1 (6 bases). There are 14 residues in the CDR3. CDR1 MNHEY and CDR2 SMNVEV come from the germline V gene (reference sequence). V dropped 5 bases and J dropped 6 bases, with 14 bases sitting between them. CDR3 nucleotides: TGTGCCAGCAGTCTACAGGGCCCCGTTCAGCCCCAGCATTTT. It encodes CASSLQGPVQPQHF.

The chain carries TRBV6-5 and TRBJ2-2; D is perhaps TRBD1 (6 bases). Germline CDR1 and CDR2: MNHEY and SVGAGI. Trimming removed 10 bases from V and 1 base from J, with 10 bases in between. CDR3 length: 13 amino acids. The CDR3 here is CATSGQNTGELFF. CDR3 nucleotide sequence: TGTGCCACCTCGGGACAGAACACCGGGGAGCTGTTTTTT.

The CDR3 loop is CASSASPVSYNEQFF. The CDR3 coding sequence is TGTGCCAGCAGCGCCTCCCCAGTCTCCTACAATGAGCAGTTCTTC. The J gene is TRBJ2-1, the V gene TRBV9; no firm D call. V lost 3 bases, J lost 0 bases, and 10 bases lay in between. The CDR3 is made up of 15 amino acids. The germline gives CDR1 SGDLS, CDR2 YYNGEE.

The CDR3 protein is CASSDSINSYEQYF. As DNA, the CDR3 is TGTGCCAGCAGTGACAGTATTAACTCCTACGAGCAGTACTTC. This chain joins TRBV2 and TRBJ2-7; D not certain. The germline V and J ends were trimmed by 3 bases and 0 bases, with 9 bases remaining between them. The CDR3 is made up of 14 amino acids. Germline CDR1 reads SNHLY; CDR2 reads FYNNEI.

The J gene is TRBJ2-2, the V gene TRBV18; possibly TRBD1 for D (7 bases). V lost 3 bases and J 5 bases, leaving 10 bases between the germline ends. The CDR3 extends over 14 amino acids. Germline V gene data show CDR1 as KGHSH and CDR2 as LQKENI. CDR3 DNA sequence: TGTGCCAGCTCACCTCCAGGGGGGACCGGGGAGCTGTTTTTT. Its protein product is CASSPPGGTGELFF.

This chain links TRBV5-1 with TRBJ1-2, with 9 bases aligning to TRBD1. The CDR3 contains 12 residues. CDR1 is SGHRS, CDR2 YFSETQ, per germline. V shed 4 bases, J shed 7 bases, and the junction held 2 bases outside the gene matches. The CDR3 DNA sequence: TGCGCCAGCAGCGGACAGGGGTCTGGCTACACCTTC. This gives the protein CASSGQGSGYTF.

The gene calls are TRBV27 and TRBJ2-1; 12 nucleotides align to TRBD2. J lost 7 bases, V lost 10 bases, and 5 bases had no gene match. Germline loops: CDR1 MNHEY, CDR2 SMNVEV (reference sequence). This CDR3 has 13 residues. This CDR3 is CATRLAGVNEQFF. DNA of the CDR3: TGTGCCACCAGACTAGCGGGAGTTAATGAGCAGTTCTTC.

The J gene is TRBJ1-6, the V gene TRBV18; D perhaps matches TRBD1 (6 bases). This CDR3 has 16 amino acids. V lost 2 bases to trimming and J lost 5 bases, with 13 bases between them. In germline, CDR1 is KGHSH, CDR2 LQKENI. CDR3 sequence (DNA): TGTGCCAGCTCACCAACAAAGGACAGCCATAATTCACCCCTCCACTTT. This encodes CASSPTKDSHNSPLHF.

This clone has just a few counts. This rearrangement joins TRBV12-5 to TRBJ2-1; D might be TRBD2 (5 bases). The germline V gene encodes CDR1 LGHNT and CDR2 FRNRAP. The ends were cut back, 8 bases at V and 2 bases at J, with 16 bases in the middle. This CDR3 has 15 residues. The CDR3 region is CASRASTVPYNEQFF. CDR3 sequence (DNA): TGTGCTAGTCGAGCTAGCACGGTACCCTACAATGAGCAGTTCTTC.

The chain carries TRBV5-4 and TRBJ2-7; 9 positions agree with TRBD2. This CDR3 region has 14 residues. J gave up 2 bases and V 7 bases, and 7 bases lay outside the gene matches. Germline V gene data show CDR1 as SGHNT and CDR2 as YYREEE (reference sequence). The CDR3 spells CASLHSGSPYEQYF. The CDR3 DNA reads as TGTGCCAGCCTCCATAGCGGGAGCCCCTACGAGCAGTACTTC.

For this clone: The junction departs from germline at one end; a sequencing error may be responsible. The chain uses TRBV6-5 and TRBJ2-7; 12 bases fit TRBD1. CDR3 size: 14 residues. The V gene's germline CDR1 is MNHEY and CDR2 SVGAGI. This CDR3 reads CASNYGTGGDEQYF. CDR3 nucleotide sequence: TGTGCCAGCAATTACGGGACAGGGGGCGACGAGCAGTACTTC.

The CDR3 protein is CASQEREETQYF. The CDR3 region has the DNA TGTGCCAGCCAGGAGCGGGAAGAGACCCAGTACTTC. The V gene is TRBV2, the J gene TRBJ2-5, with TRBD2 as a possible D gene (6 bases). This CDR3 comprises 12 residues. Germline V CDR1 and CDR2: SNHLY, FYNNEI. V shed 8 bases and J shed 3 bases, with 10 bases lying between them. Full variable domain (rest looked up from reference TRBV2 and TRBJ2-5): EPEVTQTPSHQVTQMGQEVILRCVPISNHLYFYWYRQILGQKVEFLVSFYNNEISEKSEIFDDQFSVERPDGSNFTLKIRSTKLEDSAMYFCASQEREETQYFGPGTRLLVL.

The chain joins TRBV9 to TRBJ2-5, with D tentatively TRBD2 (6 bases). The CDR3 runs to 14 residues. From germline, CDR1 is SGDLS and CDR2 YYNGEE. V lost 0 bases, J lost 7 bases, and 13 bases lay in between. CDR3 amino acids: CASSVDGEDGTQYF. The CDR3 region has the DNA TGTGCCAGCAGCGTAGATGGGGAGGATGGGACCCAGTACTTC.

The chain carries TRBV19 and TRBJ1-1, with D possibly matching TRBD1 (5 bases). Trimming shortened V by 1 base and J by 5 bases, and 8 bases separated the two germline ends. CDR1 LNHDA and CDR2 SQIVND come from the germline V gene (reference sequence). This CDR3 spans 13 amino acids. CDR3 sequence (DNA): TGTGCCAGTAGTATAGGACGGGGGACTGAAGCTTTCTTT. Translation gives CASSIGRGTEAFF. The full variable domain, with the rest looked up from reference TRBV19 and TRBJ1-1, is DGGITQSPKYLFRKEGQNVTLSCEQNLNHDAMYWYRQDPGQGLRLIYYSQIVNDFQKGDIAEGYSVSREKKESFPLTVTSAQKNPTAFYLCASSIGRGTEAFFGQGTRLTVV.

The chain employs TRBV6-5 and TRBJ2-7, with TRBD1 matching over 8 bases. Trimming at V came to 5 bases and at J to 2 bases, leaving 2 bases not matched to a gene. The CDR3 totals 13 residues. Germline CDR1 and CDR2: MNHEY and SVGAGI. The CDR3 loop is CASSKQGAYEQYF. CDR3 in DNA: TGTGCCAGCAGTAAACAGGGGGCCTACGAGCAGTACTTC.

The chain combines TRBV5-4 with TRBJ2-5, with D possibly matching TRBD1 (6 bases). Germline assignment: CDR1 SGHNT and CDR2 YYREEE (reference sequence). CDR3 length: 13 residues. The germline V and J ends were trimmed by 2 bases and 3 bases, with 8 bases remaining between them. CDR3 sequence: CASSFRGKETQYF. CDR3 DNA sequence: TGTGCCAGCAGCTTCAGGGGAAAAGAGACCCAGTACTTC.

The genes are TRBV10-2 and TRBJ1-1; no reliable D call. The germline V and J ends were trimmed by 4 bases and 6 bases, with 15 bases remaining between them. CDR1 WSHSY and CDR2 SAAADI come from the germline V gene. The length of the CDR3 is 14 residues. CDR3 coding DNA: TGCGCCAGCAGTGCCCTCGGGTCGTCACCTGAAGCTTTCTTT. Translation gives CASSALGSSPEAFF.

The rearrangement links TRBV2 to TRBJ2-3; D is unresolved. Looked up from germline, CDR1 is SNHLY and CDR2 is FYNNEI. This CDR3 contains 13 residues. With 8 bases removed from V and 6 bases from J, the gap between germline ends came to 15 bases. The DNA for the CDR3 is TGTGCCAGCTGCGACTTTGCCGGGGATACGCAGTATTTT. The encoded protein is CASCDFAGDTQYF.

The genes are TRBV6-4 and TRBJ1-6, with 8 bases aligning to TRBD1. Germline V lookup: CDR1 MRHNA, CDR2 SNTAGT. The CDR3 length is 18 residues. V lost 0 bases to trimming and J lost 0 bases; unmatched junction nucleotides: 4. The CDR3 nucleotides are TGTGCCAGCAGTGACTCCCAGGGGGCATCCTCCTATAATTCACCCCTCCACTTT. Translation: CASSDSQGASSYNSPLHF.

V and J are TRBV7-9 and TRBJ2-1; 7 bases fit TRBD1. CDR1 is SEHNR, CDR2 FQNEAQ, per germline (reference sequence). This CDR3 spans 19 amino acids. Losses at the gene ends were 3 bases for V and 0 bases for J; bases not matched to a gene: 14. The CDR3 coding sequence is TGTGCCAGCAGCTTCGGCAGGGGGAGCGAACTAGTCTCCTACAATGAGCAGTTCTTC. Encoded protein: CASSFGRGSELVSYNEQFF.

V gene TRBV6-4 combines with J gene TRBJ1-1; D remains ambiguous. This CDR3 contains 14 residues. CDR1 is MRHNA, CDR2 SNTAGT, per germline. V shed 2 bases and J shed 4 bases, with 11 bases lying between them. The CDR3 loop reads CASSDTDFGTEAFF. The CDR3 nucleotides are TGTGCCAGCAGTGACACCGACTTCGGCACTGAAGCTTTCTTT.